Listed below are T cell receptor beta chains from one sample, sequenced in a study of blood T cell repertoires in COVID-19. The table came from immunoSEQ multiplex PCR; TCRdb's copy has only in-frame clones and leaves some out. The top ten clones hold 6% to 8.5% of a sample with about 90,000 clones, roughly 72% of them seen once. Sequences were obtained from peripheral blood. Receptors originate from a man between 65 and 85 years old with acute or convalescent COVID-19. The CDR3 runs from the conserved cysteine through the conserved F or W. Each record gives: J gene, clone size, D gene, V gene, CDR3 length, CDR3 DNA, CDR3 protein. D genes are given only for firm matches. A row's size may be missing; if present it is once, few, many or a size class.

j_call: TRBJ2-2; clone_size: NA; d_call: TRBD1; v_call: TRBV27; cdr3_length: 15; cdr3_nt: TGTGCCAGCAGTCCGCGACAGGGCGCGACCGGGGAGCTGTTTTTT; cdr3_aa: CASSPRQGATGELFF
j_call: TRBJ1-2; clone_size: once; d_call: TRBD1; v_call: TRBV28; cdr3_length: 13; cdr3_nt: TGTGCCAGCTTCGGACAGGGAGGGGGTGGCTACACCTTC; cdr3_aa: CASFGQGGGGYTF
j_call: TRBJ1-1; clone_size: NA; d_call: NA; v_call: TRBV2; cdr3_length: 14; cdr3_nt: TGTGCCAGCAAAGGGGAAGGCTTGAACACTGAAGCTTTCTTT; cdr3_aa: CASKGEGLNTEAFF
j_call: TRBJ1-5; clone_size: NA; d_call: NA; v_call: TRBV6-5; cdr3_length: 14; cdr3_nt: TGTGCCAGCAGTTACGGGCAGGGCATAGACCCCCAGCATTTT; cdr3_aa: CASSYGQGIDPQHF
j_call: TRBJ1-1; clone_size: NA; d_call: TRBD1; v_call: TRBV5-4; cdr3_length: 17; cdr3_nt: TGTGCCAGCAGCTTCTGGACAGGTTCGGGGATGAACACTGAAGCTTTCTTT; cdr3_aa: CASSFWTGSGMNTEAFF
j_call: TRBJ1-4; clone_size: NA; d_call: TRBD1; v_call: TRBV5-8; cdr3_length: 14; cdr3_nt: TGTGCCAGCAGCCACGGGACAGGGCGGGAAAAACTGTTTTTT; cdr3_aa: CASSHGTGREKLFF
j_call: TRBJ2-2; clone_size: NA; d_call: NA; v_call: TRBV19; cdr3_length: 17; cdr3_nt: TGTGCCAGTAGCATAACTAGTTTATCTAGGGACACCGGGGAGCTGTTTTTT; cdr3_aa: CASSITSLSRDTGELFF
j_call: TRBJ2-2; clone_size: NA; d_call: NA; v_call: TRBV12-3/TRBV12-4; cdr3_length: 12; cdr3_nt: TGTGCCAGCCACTCGGAGACCGGGGAGCTGTTTTTT; cdr3_aa: CASHSETGELFF
j_call: TRBJ2-1; clone_size: NA; d_call: TRBD2; v_call: TRBV5-1; cdr3_length: 16; cdr3_nt: TGCGCCAGCAGCTTGGCTACTAGCGGGAGCTACAATGAGCAGTTCTTC; cdr3_aa: CASSLATSGSYNEQFF
j_call: TRBJ1-5; clone_size: NA; d_call: TRBD1; v_call: TRBV15; cdr3_length: 21; cdr3_nt: TGTGCCACCAGCAGAGATCAGACCGTGATGGCAGGGGGCAACGATGGGCAGCCCCAGCATTTT; cdr3_aa: CATSRDQTVMAGGNDGQPQHF
j_call: TRBJ1-5; clone_size: few; d_call: TRBD1; v_call: TRBV28; cdr3_length: 17; cdr3_nt: TGTGCCAGCCATCCCTTACAGGGGGCTAAAGGCAATCAGCCCCAGCATTTT; cdr3_aa: CASHPLQGAKGNQPQHF
j_call: TRBJ1-5; clone_size: NA; d_call: TRBD1; v_call: TRBV7-9; cdr3_length: 14; cdr3_nt: TGTGCCAGCAGCTCCGGGACAGCGAATCAGCCCCAGCATTTT; cdr3_aa: CASSSGTANQPQHF
j_call: TRBJ2-1; clone_size: NA; d_call: NA; v_call: TRBV5-1; cdr3_length: 12; cdr3_nt: TGCGCCAGCAGCTTGGTTAGCGATGAGCAGTTCTTC; cdr3_aa: CASSLVSDEQFF
j_call: TRBJ1-2; clone_size: NA; d_call: TRBD1; v_call: TRBV28; cdr3_length: 11; cdr3_nt: TGTGCCAGCAGTTTGGGCAGGGGGCTACACTTC; cdr3_aa: CASSLGRGLHF
j_call: TRBJ2-5; clone_size: NA; d_call: NA; v_call: TRBV5-1; cdr3_length: 14; cdr3_nt: TGCGCCAGCAGCTTGGCCGTGGGGCCTGAGACCCAGTACTTC; cdr3_aa: CASSLAVGPETQYF
j_call: TRBJ1-1; clone_size: NA; d_call: NA; v_call: TRBV6-5; cdr3_length: 13; cdr3_nt: TGTGCCAGCAGTTACTCGATGGCCACTGAAGCTTTCTTT; cdr3_aa: CASSYSMATEAFF
j_call: TRBJ1-4; clone_size: once; d_call: NA; v_call: TRBV2; cdr3_length: 14; cdr3_nt: TGTGCCAGCAGTGACGGGGCAACTAATGAAAAACTGTTTTTT; cdr3_aa: CASSDGATNEKLFF
j_call: TRBJ1-3; clone_size: NA; d_call: TRBD1; v_call: TRBV15; cdr3_length: 18; cdr3_nt: TGTGCCACCAGCAGAGATAGAGGACAGGGAAGAGGAGGAAACACCATATATTTT; cdr3_aa: CATSRDRGQGRGGNTIYF
j_call: TRBJ1-5; clone_size: NA; d_call: NA; v_call: TRBV27; cdr3_length: 17; cdr3_nt: TGTGCCAGCAGTTTATCACTGCCAGGGAATAGCAATCAGCCCCAGCATTTT; cdr3_aa: CASSLSLPGNSNQPQHF
j_call: TRBJ2-6; clone_size: NA; d_call: TRBD2; v_call: TRBV27; cdr3_length: 15; cdr3_nt: TGTGCCAGCAGCCCGGGGGGCTCTGGGGCCAACGTCCTGACTTTC; cdr3_aa: CASSPGGSGANVLTF